This T cell receptor beta chain was recovered during a study of early T cells in non-severe SARS-CoV-2 infection. About the research overall: With bulk RNA from unsorted whole blood as input, sequencing yielded unpaired chains.

Notes on the study in general: Anti-spike CD8 specificities were favored by VDJdb matching, whose results missed private and CD4 specificities.

Turning to this clonotype: Its target is not known.

As part of library construction, unique molecular identifiers were attached to individual cDNA molecules. TCRdb re-derived calls from the 5' RACE reads in MiXCR, one entry per CDR3 protein. The repertoire holds 45,000 to 55,000 distinct CDR3 sequences, with 11% as singletons. This CDR3 region has 14 residues. V shed 6 bases and J 3 bases; nucleotides not matched to a gene: 10. CDR1 is DFQATT, CDR2 SNEGSKA, per germline (reference sequence). This chain links TRBV20-1 with TRBJ2-7; 8 positions agree with TRBD2. The sequence was collected from an adult who was a healthcare worker with PCR-confirmed SARS-CoV-2 infection or an uninfected control (not recorded which). Sequenced input: whole blood. The DNA for the CDR3 is TGCAGTGCCCTCGGGGGGGAGCTCTACTACGAGCAGTACTTC. Protein product: CSALGGELYYEQYF.